This TCR beta chain originates from a study of blood T cell repertoires in COVID-19. Per the study methods: Nucleated cell counts were estimated from reference gene primer amplification. The assay was immunoSEQ multiplex PCR, and TCRdb's table has in-frame clones only and misses some. V and J calls and clone size are given by that table; D and trimming were obtained from the DNA. The data contain fewer than 60,000 clones, around 90% of them singletons. Germline values: CDR1 SEHNR, CDR2 FQNEAQ (reference sequence). The V and J ends lost 7 bases and 5 bases respectively, with 14 bases between them. CDR3 size: 13 residues.

The sample comprised peripheral blood. The sequence derives from a human donor in a cohort sampled during active COVID-19. The rearrangement links TRBV7-9 to TRBJ1-2; maybe TRBD1 (5 bases). This CDR3 reads CASTIGGAYGYTF. CDR3 coding DNA: TGTGCCAGCACCATTGGAGGGGCTTATGGCTACACCTTC. Full variable domain (remainder filled in from reference TRBV7-9 and TRBJ1-2): DTGVSQNPRHKITKRGQNVTFRCDPISEHNRLYWYRQTLGQGPEFLTYFQNEAQLEKSRLLSDRFSAERPKGSFSTLEIQRTEQGDSAMYLCASTIGGAYGYTFGSGTRLTVV.